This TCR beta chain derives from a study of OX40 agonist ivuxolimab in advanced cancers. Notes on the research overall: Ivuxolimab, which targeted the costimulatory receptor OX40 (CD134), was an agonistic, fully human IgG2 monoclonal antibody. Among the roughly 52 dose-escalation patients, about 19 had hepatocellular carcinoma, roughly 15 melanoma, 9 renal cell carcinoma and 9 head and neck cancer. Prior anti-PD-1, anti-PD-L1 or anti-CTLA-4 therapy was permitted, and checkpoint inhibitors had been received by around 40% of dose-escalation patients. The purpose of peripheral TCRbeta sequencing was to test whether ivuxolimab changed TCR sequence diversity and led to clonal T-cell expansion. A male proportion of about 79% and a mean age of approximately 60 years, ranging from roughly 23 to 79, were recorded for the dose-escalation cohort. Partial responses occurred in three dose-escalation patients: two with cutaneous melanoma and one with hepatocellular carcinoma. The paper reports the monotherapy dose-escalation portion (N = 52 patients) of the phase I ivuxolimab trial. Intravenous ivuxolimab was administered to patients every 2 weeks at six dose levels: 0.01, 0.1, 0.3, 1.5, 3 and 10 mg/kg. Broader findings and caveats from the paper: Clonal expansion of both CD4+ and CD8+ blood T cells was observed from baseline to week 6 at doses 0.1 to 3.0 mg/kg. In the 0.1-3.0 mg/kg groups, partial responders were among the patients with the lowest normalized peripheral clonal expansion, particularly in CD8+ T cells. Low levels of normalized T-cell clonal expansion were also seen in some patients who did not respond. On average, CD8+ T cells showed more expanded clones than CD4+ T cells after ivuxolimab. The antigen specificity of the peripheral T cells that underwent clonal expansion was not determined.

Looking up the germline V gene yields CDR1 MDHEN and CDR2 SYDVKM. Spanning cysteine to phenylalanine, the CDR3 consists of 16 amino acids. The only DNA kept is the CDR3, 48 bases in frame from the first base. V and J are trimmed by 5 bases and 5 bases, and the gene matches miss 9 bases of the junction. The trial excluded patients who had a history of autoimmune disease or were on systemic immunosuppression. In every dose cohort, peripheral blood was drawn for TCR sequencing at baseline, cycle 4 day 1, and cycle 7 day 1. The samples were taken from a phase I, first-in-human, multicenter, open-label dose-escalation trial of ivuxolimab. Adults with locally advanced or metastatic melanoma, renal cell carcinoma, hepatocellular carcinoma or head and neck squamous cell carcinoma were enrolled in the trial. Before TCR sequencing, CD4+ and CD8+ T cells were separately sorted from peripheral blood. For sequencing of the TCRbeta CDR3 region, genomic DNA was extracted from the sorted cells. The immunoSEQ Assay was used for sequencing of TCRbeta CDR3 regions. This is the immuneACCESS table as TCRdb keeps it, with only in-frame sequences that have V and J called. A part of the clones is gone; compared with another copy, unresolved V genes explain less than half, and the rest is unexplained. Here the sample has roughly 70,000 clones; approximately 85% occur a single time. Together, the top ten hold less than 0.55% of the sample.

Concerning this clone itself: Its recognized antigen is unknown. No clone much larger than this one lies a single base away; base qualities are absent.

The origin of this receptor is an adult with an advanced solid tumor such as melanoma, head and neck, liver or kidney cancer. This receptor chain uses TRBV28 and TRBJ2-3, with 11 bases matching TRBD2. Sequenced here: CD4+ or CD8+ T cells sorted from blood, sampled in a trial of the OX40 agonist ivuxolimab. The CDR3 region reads CASSVRLAGLLDTQYF. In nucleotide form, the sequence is TGTGCCAGCAGTGTGCGACTAGCGGGGTTACTAGATACGCAGTATTTT.